The clone carrying this TCR beta chain occurred a few times. Its antigen is as yet unknown. The record originates from a study of T cells after yellow fever vaccination. The ends were cut back, 2 bases at V and 11 bases at J, with 9 bases in the middle. This CDR3 region has 11 residues. Germline lookup yields CDR1 SGHTA and CDR2 FQGNSA. UMIs were added to TCR cDNA along with a universal primer site when it was made by 5'RACE template switching. MiXCR, applied by TCRdb to the 5' RACE reads, yields one record per CDR3 protein. The table has about 340,000 distinct CDR3 sequences, approximately 4.2% seen once. Overall study findings and caveats: The presence of abundant clonotypes contaminating from the bulk population was possible in FACS-sorted repertoires. Clones that expanded after primary vaccination mostly reappeared after the booster (just under 98% CD4, 80% to 90% CD8). There was a small share of clonotypes that showed up in both the CD4 and CD8 compartments.

Sequencing was performed on PBMCs, taken 5 days after the yellow fever booster vaccination. This TCR came from a man younger than 35 who received the YFV17D yellow fever vaccine. This chain joins TRBV7-2 and TRBJ1-1; D gene ambiguous. CDR3 region: CASSLMRTAFF. CDR3 coding DNA: TGTGCCAGCAGCTTAATGAGGACGGCTTTCTTT.